This paragraph covers one TCR beta chain sequence. The sample comes from a study of blood T cell repertoires in COVID-19. Overall study: The origin of the acute and convalescent COVID-19 samples was the United States, Italy and Spain. T cells, B-cell-depleted T cells, or PBMCs supplied cDNA or gDNA.

Per the authors' pipeline: How many nucleated cells were present was estimated from reference gene primer amplification. Here immunoSEQ multiplex PCR was the method, and the copy in TCRdb shows in-frame clones only, minus some. V and J calls and clone size follow that table, whereas D and trimming were derived from the DNA. The sample yields about 150,000 clones, around 85% seen once. V trimming: 6 bases; J trimming: 0 bases; junction bases outside the gene matches: 5. Germline CDR1 is MNHEY and CDR2 is SVGEGT. The length of the CDR3 is 15 residues. The genes are TRBV6-2 or TRBV6-3 and TRBJ2-7, with TRBD2 matching over 10 bases. The sequencing sample was made of peripheral blood. The receptor comes from a woman in her thirties or forties with active or convalescent COVID-19. The chain's CDR3 is CASSSRTSGSYEQYF. In nucleotides, the CDR3 is TGTGCCAGCAGCTCAAGGACTAGCGGCTCCTACGAGCAGTACTTC.